This passage covers 14 T cell receptor beta chains from one sample sequenced in a study of blood T cell repertoires in COVID-19 (TCRdb year 2020). Receptor amplification or capture employed the immunoSEQ multiplex PCR assay. The clones in this table, taken by TCRdb from immuneACCESS, are in-frame only. Not every clone is retained; where verified, under half of the shortfall comes from an unresolved V gene, and the cause of the rest is unknown. For this sample there are approximately 300,000 clones; around nine tenths appear just once. In total, the top ten clones hold roughly 6.8% of the sample. Sequencing input: peripheral blood. Every receptor here comes from a woman aged 25 to 39 with COVID-19, enrolled during active disease.

This clone showed up just once. The J gene is TRBJ2-3, the V gene TRBV3-1 (or the pseudogene TRBV3-2); 10 bases map to TRBD2. Germline V gene lookup returns CDR1 LGHDT and CDR2 YNNKEL (reference sequence). This CDR3 is built from 17 residues. V shed 4 bases and J 3 bases; nucleotides not matched to a gene: 10. The CDR3 region is CASSPYPGTSVTDTQYF. The CDR3 coding sequence is TGTGCCAGCAGCCCCTATCCCGGGACTAGCGTAACAGATACGCAGTATTTT.

V is TRBV6-6 and J is TRBJ2-7; 7 bases align to TRBD2. In germline, CDR1 is MNHNY, CDR2 SVGAGI (reference sequence). The CDR3 runs 15 residues. J was trimmed by 3 bases and V by 5 bases; bases with no gene match: 10. The CDR3 here is CASSRRAGIGYEQYF. CDR3 DNA: TGTGCCAGCAGTCGGAGAGCGGGAATTGGCTACGAGCAGTACTTC.

The rearrangement joins TRBV6-1 to TRBJ1-2; D perhaps matches TRBD1 (5 bases). CDR1 is MNHNS and CDR2 is SASEGT in the germline V gene. The length of the CDR3 is 15 residues. V lost 0 bases, J lost 5 bases, and 13 bases lay in between. CDR3: CASSEAQGGSYGYTF. The DNA of the CDR3 is TGTGCCAGCAGTGAAGCGCAGGGAGGGTCGTATGGCTACACCTTC.

The J gene is TRBJ2-1, the V gene TRBV5-1; 9 bases are shared with TRBD2. With V trimmed by 1 base and J by 8 bases, 7 bases remained unmatched. There are 15 residues in the CDR3. From germline, CDR1 is SGHRS and CDR2 YFSETQ. The DNA for the CDR3 is TGCGCCAGCAGCTTGTGGCGGGAGGGCCTCGATGAGCAGTTCTTC. As protein: CASSLWREGLDEQFF.

This clone was observed a few times. The CDR3 reads CASSLQGAGDIQYF. For the CDR3, the DNA is TGTGCCAGCAGTCTACAGGGGGCTGGGGACATTCAGTACTTC. This chain joins TRBV28 and TRBJ2-4; 9 bases are a match to TRBD1. The CDR3 totals 14 residues. Germline CDR1 reads MDHEN; CDR2 reads SYDVKM. The junction had 7 bases not matched to a gene; V was cut back by 5 bases and J by 8 bases.

J is TRBJ1-1 and V is TRBV6-5, with TRBD1 matching 7 bases. The V gene's germline CDR1 is MNHEY and CDR2 SVGAGI. The CDR3 totals 14 residues. The J segment lost 4 bases and the V segment lost 6 bases, leaving 8 bases of the junction unmatched. This CDR3 is CASRPLTGSTEAFF. The CDR3 DNA sequence: TGTGCCAGCAGACCCCTGACAGGGAGCACTGAAGCTTTCTTT.

This clone was recorded once. The chain carries TRBV30 and TRBJ2-3; D is ambiguous. The germline V and J ends were trimmed by 2 bases and 4 bases, with 7 bases remaining between them. The CDR3 has 12 residues. Per the germline V gene, CDR1 is GTSNPN and CDR2 is SVGIG (reference sequence). The CDR3 sequence: CAWSPYADTQYF. DNA for the CDR3: TGTGCCTGGAGTCCCTACGCAGATACGCAGTATTTT.

The chain has TRBV9 and TRBJ1-5; 11 bases are a match to TRBD1. CDR3 length equals 14 residues. Germline assignment: CDR1 SGDLS and CDR2 YYNGEE. J lost 5 bases, V lost 6 bases, and 4 bases had no gene match. DNA of the CDR3: TGTGCCAGCACTCCGGGACAGGGGGATCAGCCCCAGCATTTT. It encodes CASTPGQGDQPQHF.

The V call is TRBV2, the J call TRBJ1-2, with D hard to call. CDR1 is SNHLY, CDR2 FYNNEI, per germline. The V end lost 1 base, the J end lost 8 bases, and 8 bases lay between the germline ends. CDR3 length equals 12 residues. CDR3 sequence reads: CASSEGTRGYTF. CDR3 sequence (DNA): TGTGCCAGCAGTGAAGGTACGAGAGGCTACACCTTC. Filled out from reference TRBV2 and TRBJ1-2, the complete variable domain reads EPEVTQTPSHQVTQMGQEVILRCVPISNHLYFYWYRQILGQKVEFLVSFYNNEISEKSEIFDDQFSVERPDGSNFTLKIRSTKLEDSAMYFCASSEGTRGYTFGSGTRLTVV.

The CDR3 here is CSATGGFHQETQYF. CDR3 bases: TGCAGCGCCACAGGGGGTTTCCACCAAGAGACCCAGTACTTC. The V gene is TRBV29-1, the J gene TRBJ2-5; 8 nucleotides match TRBD1. CDR1 is SQVTM and CDR2 is ANQGSEA in the germline V gene. Germline trimming cut 7 bases from V and 0 bases from J; bases unmatched to any gene: 7. CDR3 length: 14 residues.

This clone was counted between two and nine times. The V call is TRBV15, the J call TRBJ1-1, with no clear D. The germline V and J ends were trimmed by 0 bases and 3 bases, with 14 bases remaining between them. The CDR3 covers 16 residues. Germline V lookup: CDR1 LNHNV, CDR2 YYDKDF (reference sequence). CDR3 amino acids: CATSRDVGGLDTEAFF. In DNA, the CDR3 is TGTGCCACCAGCAGAGATGTCGGAGGGTTGGACACTGAAGCTTTCTTT.

The chain is built from TRBV6-5 and TRBJ1-5; the D is unclear. The CDR3 extends over 15 amino acids. V lost 0 bases and J lost 4, with 10 bases in between. Per germline, CDR1 MNHEY and CDR2 SVGAGI. CDR3 nucleotides: TGTGCCAGCAGTTACTCGATCGGTGTGAATCAGCCCCAGCATTTT. This codes for CASSYSIGVNQPQHF.

The chain links TRBV7-2 to TRBJ2-1, with a tentative D call TRBD1 (5 bases). The CDR3 has 13 residues. Germline CDR1 reads SGHTA; CDR2 reads FQGNSA. Between the trimmed V and J ends, which lost 6 bases and 12 bases, there was a span of 18 bases. The CDR3 protein is CASSIIQGWRQFF. The CDR3 coding sequence is TGTGCCAGCAGTATCATCCAGGGATGGCGGCAGTTCTTC.

The chain employs TRBV7-8 and TRBJ1-3; 9 nucleotides match TRBD1. V lost 5 bases, J lost 4 bases, and 6 bases stayed unmatched. The CDR3 runs 15 residues. Germline V lookup: CDR1 SGHVS, CDR2 FQNEAQ. The CDR3 reads CASSPGTGRGNTIYF. The CDR3 DNA reads TGTGCCAGCAGCCCTGGGACAGGGAGAGGAAACACCATATATTTT.